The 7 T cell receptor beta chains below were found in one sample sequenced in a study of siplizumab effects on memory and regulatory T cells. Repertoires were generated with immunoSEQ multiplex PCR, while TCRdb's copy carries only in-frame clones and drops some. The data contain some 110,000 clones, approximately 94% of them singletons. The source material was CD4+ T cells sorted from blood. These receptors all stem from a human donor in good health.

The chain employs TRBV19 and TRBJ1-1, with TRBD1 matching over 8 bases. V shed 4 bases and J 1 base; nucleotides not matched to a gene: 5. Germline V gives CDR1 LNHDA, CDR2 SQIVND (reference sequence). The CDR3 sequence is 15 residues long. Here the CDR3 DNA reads TGTGCCAGTAGTAATCCCGGGACAGGGAACACTGAAGCTTTCTTT. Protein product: CASSNPGTGNTEAFF.

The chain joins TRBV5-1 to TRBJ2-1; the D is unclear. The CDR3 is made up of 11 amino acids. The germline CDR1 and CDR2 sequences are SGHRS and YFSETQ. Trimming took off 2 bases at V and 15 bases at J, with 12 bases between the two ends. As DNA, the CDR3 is TGCGCCAGCAGCTTACGTGAAAAGCGGTTCTTC. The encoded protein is CASSLREKRFF. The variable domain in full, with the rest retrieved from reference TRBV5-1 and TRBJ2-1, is KAGVTQTPRYLIKTRGQQVTLSCSPISGHRSVSWYQQTPGQGLQFLFEYFSETQRNKGNFPGRFSGRQFSNSRSEMNVSTLELGDSALYLCASSLREKRFFGPGTRLTVL.

CDR3 bases: TGTGCCAGCAGTGGAGACACGAACACTGAAGCTTTCTTT. Its translation: CASSGDTNTEAFF. The chain employs TRBV2 and TRBJ1-1; D not resolved. V dropped 4 bases and J dropped 1 base, with 7 bases sitting between them. This CDR3 contains 13 residues. Germline loops: CDR1 SNHLY, CDR2 FYNNEI.

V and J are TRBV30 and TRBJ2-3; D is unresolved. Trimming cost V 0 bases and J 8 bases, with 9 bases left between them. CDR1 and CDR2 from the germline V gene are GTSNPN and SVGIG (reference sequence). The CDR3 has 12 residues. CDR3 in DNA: TGTGCCTGGAGTGTAATGGTGGGTACGCAGTATTTT. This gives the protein CAWSVMVGTQYF. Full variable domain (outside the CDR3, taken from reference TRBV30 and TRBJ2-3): SQTIHQWPATLVQPVGSPLSLECTVEGTSNPNLYWYRQAAGRGLQLLFYSVGIGQISSEVPQNLSASRPQDRQFILSSKKLLLSDSGFYLCAWSVMVGTQYFGPGTRLTVL.

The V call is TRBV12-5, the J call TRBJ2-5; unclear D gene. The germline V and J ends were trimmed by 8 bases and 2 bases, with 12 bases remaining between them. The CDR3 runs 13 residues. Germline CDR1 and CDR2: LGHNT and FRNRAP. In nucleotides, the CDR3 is TGTGCTAGTTCCCCCGACAATCAAGAGACCCAGTACTTC. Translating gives CASSPDNQETQYF.

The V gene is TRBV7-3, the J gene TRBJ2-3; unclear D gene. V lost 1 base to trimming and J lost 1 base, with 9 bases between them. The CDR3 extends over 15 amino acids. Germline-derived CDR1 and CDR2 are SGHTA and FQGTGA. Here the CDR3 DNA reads TGTGCCAGCAGCTTAATAACGGGCCGCACAGATACGCAGTATTTT. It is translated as CASSLITGRTDTQYF.

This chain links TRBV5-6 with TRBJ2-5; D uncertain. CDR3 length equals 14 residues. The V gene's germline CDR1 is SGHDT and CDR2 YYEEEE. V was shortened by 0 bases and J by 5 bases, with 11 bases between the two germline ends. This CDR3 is CASSLGMVPETQYF. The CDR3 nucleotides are TGTGCCAGCAGCTTGGGAATGGTCCCGGAGACCCAGTACTTC. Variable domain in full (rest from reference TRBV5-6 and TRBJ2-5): DAGVTQSPTHLIKTRGQQVTLRCSPKSGHDTVSWYQQALGQGPQFIFQYYEEEERQRGNFPDRFSGHQFPNYSSELNVNALLLGDSALYLCASSLGMVPETQYFGPGTRLLVL.